This TCR beta chain was captured in a study of technical replicates of blood from several donors (dated by TCRdb to 2016 to 2017). As concerns this clone: The antigen it binds to is not known. Within one base of it there is no much larger clone, and no base qualities were kept.

The library was prepared using the immunoSEQ multiplex PCR assay. Sourced from immuneACCESS, this table was stored by TCRdb with only in-frame sequences that have V and J called. A share of the clones is absent; for the studies checked, an unresolved V gene accounts for under half, and the remainder has no known explanation. This sample holds about 79,000 clones; about 90% were observed only once. Under 0.5% of the sample is held by the ten biggest clonotypes. This clonotype was obtained from a human donor in good health. Some clones in this sample may be carry-over from other donors' samples. The sequencing input was T cells isolated from PBMCs.

The CDR3 protein: CASSLLSTIAKNIQYF. In nucleotides, the sequence is TGTGCCAGCAGTTTATTATCGACAATAGCCAAAAACATTCAGTACTTC. The rearrangement combines TRBV27 with TRBJ2-4, with the D gene uncertain. V and J lose 1 base and 0 bases, and a span of 10 bases separates them. Reading the germline V gene (reference sequence) gives CDR1 MNHEY and CDR2 SMNVEV. The CDR3 numbers 16 residues from cysteine through phenylalanine. Only CDR3 DNA remains: 48 bases, in frame from the first base.